A single sample is the source of the 24 T cell receptor beta chains below, sequenced in a study of blood T cell repertoires in COVID-19. Measured with immunoSEQ multiplex PCR; TCRdb has only the in-frame clones, and not every one. The sample consists of some 73,000 clones, 80% to 95% of them appearing once. Sequencing was done on a sample of peripheral blood. The receptor source for this set is a human donor in a cohort sampled during active COVID-19.

This clone was recorded once. The V call is TRBV7-2, the J call TRBJ1-2, with D perhaps matching TRBD1 (6 bases). The CDR3 is made up of 15 amino acids. The germline V gene encodes CDR1 SGHTA and CDR2 FQGNSA. The V end was cut by 2 bases, the J end by 2 bases, with 12 bases between. The CDR3 reads CASSLTLGGNYGYTF. The CDR3 nucleotides read TGTGCCAGCAGCTTAACCTTAGGGGGAAACTATGGCTACACCTTC.

The rearrangement joins TRBV27 to TRBJ2-7, with 11 nucleotides matching TRBD1. The V gene's germline CDR1 is MNHEY and CDR2 SMNVEV (reference sequence). CDR3 length: 14 amino acids. Unmatched junction bases numbered 3, after V lost 5 bases and J lost 3 bases. The CDR3 nucleotides are TGTGCCAGCAGTGGGGACAGGGGGGTCTACGAGCAGTACTTC. It codes for CASSGDRGVYEQYF.

This rearrangement joins TRBV11-2 to TRBJ1-1, with a weak D call TRBD1 (6 bases). The CDR3 extends over 15 amino acids. CDR1 and CDR2 (germline): SGHAT, FQNNGV. The V and J ends lost 6 bases and 6 bases respectively, with 20 bases between them. The CDR3: CASRALTGTNSEAFF. The DNA for the CDR3 is TGTGCCAGCAGGGCCCTGACCGGGACAAATTCTGAAGCTTTCTTT.

This rearrangement joins TRBV5-1 to TRBJ2-3; 13 nucleotides agree with TRBD2. After removal of 0 bases from V and 1 base from J, the junction contained 2 bases not matched to a gene. Germline V lookup: CDR1 SGHRS, CDR2 YFSETQ. The CDR3 length is 17 residues. CDR3 sequence: CASSLEGTSGGTDTQYF. As DNA, the CDR3 is TGCGCCAGCAGCTTGGAAGGGACTAGCGGGGGCACAGATACGCAGTATTTT.

This sequence joins TRBV6-6 and TRBJ2-3; D is possibly TRBD1 (6 bases). V lost 4 bases to trimming and J lost 0 bases, with 14 bases between them. Germline V CDR1 and CDR2: MNHNY, SVGAGI (reference sequence). The CDR3 extends over 16 amino acids. CDR3: CASSLGTTFSTDTQYF. The CDR3 region has the DNA TGTGCCAGCAGTTTAGGGACAACCTTTAGCACAGATACGCAGTATTTT.

Here the CDR3 reads CASSVTGVGEQFF. The CDR3 region has the DNA TGTGCCAGTAGTGTTACAGGGGTAGGTGAGCAGTTCTTC. The J gene is TRBJ2-1, the V gene TRBV19; 7 bases agree with TRBD1. V shed 5 bases, J shed 9 bases, and the junction held 7 bases outside the gene matches. Looked up from germline, CDR1 is LNHDA and CDR2 is SQIVND (reference sequence). The CDR3 consists of 13 residues.

J is TRBJ1-5 and V is TRBV7-9; 9 bases agree with TRBD1. This CDR3 comprises 14 residues. Losses at the gene ends were 5 bases for V and 4 bases for J; bases not matched to a gene: 3. Germline loops: CDR1 SEHNR, CDR2 FQNEAQ (reference sequence). CDR3 in DNA: TGTGCCAGCAGCCAAGGGACAGGGAATCAGCCCCAGCATTTT. This sequence encodes CASSQGTGNQPQHF.

The chain joins TRBV2 to TRBJ2-3; 11 nucleotides match TRBD2. The CDR3 extends over 15 amino acids. V trimming: 7 bases; J trimming: 2 bases; junction bases outside the gene matches: 5. Per germline, CDR1 SNHLY and CDR2 FYNNEI. CDR3 bases: TGTGCCAGCACAAGGACTAGCGGGCACACAGATACGCAGTATTTT. Its translation: CASTRTSGHTDTQYF.

V and J are TRBV6-5 and TRBJ2-5, with 8 bases matching TRBD1. Per the germline V gene, CDR1 is MNHEY and CDR2 is SVGAGI. The length of the CDR3 is 13 residues. The ends lost 5 bases at V and 7 bases at J; junction bases unmatched: 6. The DNA for the CDR3 is TGTGCCAGCAGTCAGCAGGGGGCGGGGACCCAGTACTTC. Its protein is CASSQQGAGTQYF.

The chain uses TRBV28 and TRBJ1-2, with no clear D. V lost 7 bases, J lost 4 bases, and 16 bases lay in between. The CDR3 totals 14 residues. Per germline, CDR1 MDHEN and CDR2 SYDVKM. Here the CDR3 reads CASTDNLSPYGYTF. As DNA, the CDR3 is TGTGCCAGCACCGACAACCTGAGCCCCTATGGCTACACCTTC.

The rearrangement joins TRBV10-2 to TRBJ1-1; 8 bases are a match to TRBD1. J lost 5 bases, V lost 7 bases, and 12 bases had no gene match. Germline V gene sequence: CDR1 WSHSY, CDR2 SAAADI. The CDR3 is made up of 15 amino acids. CDR3 DNA: TGCGCCAGCACTTCCGGGGGCAGGGGGCTTACTGAAGCTTTCTTT. Translation gives CASTSGGRGLTEAFF.

The V and J genes are TRBV9 and TRBJ2-5; D might be TRBD1 (6 bases). The germline V gene has CDR1 SGDLS and CDR2 YYNGEE. CDR3 length: 13 amino acids. V lost 0 bases and J lost 5, with 8 bases in between. The CDR3, as DNA: TGTGCCAGCAGCGTAGTAACAGGGGAGACCCAGTACTTC. Translated: CASSVVTGETQYF.

The chain links TRBV7-2 to TRBJ1-2; weak D call: TRBD1 (6 bases). CDR3 length: 14 amino acids. Germline V lookup: CDR1 SGHTA, CDR2 FQGNSA. The V gene lost 5 bases and the J gene lost 4 bases, with 14 bases spanning the gap. The CDR3 loop is CASSPDRGAYGYTF. The CDR3 region has the DNA TGTGCCAGCAGCCCGGACAGAGGGGCCTATGGCTACACCTTC.

The J gene is TRBJ2-7, the V gene TRBV10-3, with 9 positions matching TRBD1. The trim removed 10 bases at V and 6 bases at J, leaving 7 bases unmatched. Germline lookup yields CDR1 ENHRY and CDR2 SYGVKD. The length of the CDR3 is 12 residues. This chain's CDR3 is CATVTGGSEQYF. DNA of the CDR3: TGTGCCACAGTGACAGGGGGATCCGAGCAGTACTTC.

This chain joins TRBV6-5 and TRBJ2-5; a weak D match, TRBD2 (5 bases). With 4 bases removed from V and 7 bases from J, the gap between germline ends came to 16 bases. This CDR3 is built from 14 residues. Per the germline V gene, CDR1 is MNHEY and CDR2 is SVGAGI. This CDR3 reads CASSLSGGVGTQYF. CDR3 in DNA: TGTGCCAGCAGTTTAAGCGGCGGTGTTGGGACCCAGTACTTC.

The chain is built from TRBV5-4 and TRBJ1-5; D might be TRBD1 (5 bases). Germline loops: CDR1 SGHNT, CDR2 YYREEE (reference sequence). The CDR3 is 14 residues long. The V end lost 4 bases, the J end lost 2 bases, and 10 bases lay between the germline ends. DNA for the CDR3: TGTGCCAGCAGCCTGGGGGGGGGCAATCAGCCCCAGCATTTT. The encoded protein is CASSLGGGNQPQHF.

The rearrangement uses TRBV7-9 and TRBJ2-7; D perhaps matches TRBD2 (6 bases). V was cut by 3 bases and J by 0 bases, with 15 bases left in between. Germline CDR1 reads SEHNR; CDR2 reads FQNEAQ (reference sequence). The CDR3 has 16 amino acids. The CDR3 DNA is TGTGCCAGCAGCTTCCAATGGGACGGGAGCTCCTACGAGCAGTACTTC. Translating it yields CASSFQWDGSSYEQYF.

The rearrangement uses TRBV9 and TRBJ1-2; 8 nucleotides align to TRBD1. The germline CDR1 and CDR2 sequences are SGDLS and YYNGEE. The CDR3 covers 13 residues. Trimming removed 4 bases from V and 6 bases from J; junction bases left unmatched: 5. CDR3 nucleotide sequence: TGTGCCAGCAGCTCCGGACAGGGAGATGGCTACACCTTC. The encoded protein is CASSSGQGDGYTF.

V gene TRBV5-1 combines with J gene TRBJ1-5; D is undetermined. Germline-derived CDR1 and CDR2 are SGHRS and YFSETQ. Trimming removed 0 bases at V and 6 bases at J, with 4 bases between. The CDR3 is 12 residues long. This CDR3 is CASSLDGQPQHF. The CDR3 DNA follows: TGCGCCAGCAGCTTGGACGGTCAGCCCCAGCATTTT.

The chain couples TRBV27 to TRBJ2-1; TRBD2 matches at 9 bases. This CDR3 has 15 residues. CDR1 is MNHEY, CDR2 SMNVEV, per germline (reference sequence). J gave up 6 bases and V 0 bases, and 3 bases lay outside the gene matches. DNA for the CDR3: TGTGCCAGCAGTTTATCCCGGACTAGCGCCAATGAGCAGTTCTTC. Encoded protein: CASSLSRTSANEQFF.

This chain uses TRBV7-2 with TRBJ2-3; TRBD1 is a possible D gene (5 bases). The CDR3 is 13 residues long. Germline loops: CDR1 SGHTA, CDR2 FQGNSA. V lost 3 bases and J 7 bases, leaving 11 bases between the germline ends. CDR3 sequence reads: CASSFRQTNTQYF. CDR3 DNA: TGTGCCAGCAGCTTCCGACAGACAAATACGCAGTATTTT. Variable domain in full (rest from reference TRBV7-2 and TRBJ2-3): GAGVSQSPSNKVTEKGKDVELRCDPISGHTALYWYRQSLGQGLEFLIYFQGNSAPDKSGLPSDRFSAERTGGSVSTLTIQRTQQEDSAVYLCASSFRQTNTQYFGPGTRLTVL.

The chain is built from TRBV6-2 or TRBV6-3 and TRBJ2-7, with 8 bases identical to TRBD2. The CDR3 extends over 12 amino acids. V lost 5 bases to trimming and J lost 4 bases; unmatched junction nucleotides: 1. CDR1 and CDR2 (germline): MNHEY, SVGEGT. CDR3 region: CASSRLAYEQYF. The DNA for the CDR3 is TGTGCCAGCAGTCGACTAGCGTACGAGCAGTACTTC.

V gene TRBV18 combines with J gene TRBJ1-4, with D possibly being TRBD1 (6 bases). Trimming pared 0 bases from V and 0 bases from J, leaving 11 bases between. The CDR3 totals 17 residues. Germline CDR1 reads KGHSH; CDR2 reads LQKENI. The CDR3 DNA is TGTGCCAGCTCACCACCGAACAGGGTTCCAACTAATGAAAAACTGTTTTTT. This sequence encodes CASSPPNRVPTNEKLFF.

The chain recombines TRBV2 with TRBJ1-6, with 7 positions matching TRBD1. V trimming: 4 bases; J trimming: 7 bases; junction bases outside the gene matches: 4. This CDR3 spans 14 amino acids. Germline V gene sequence: CDR1 SNHLY, CDR2 FYNNEI. The CDR3 DNA reads TGTGCCAGCAGTGTTGTGACAGGGAATTCACCCCTCCACTTT. This gives the protein CASSVVTGNSPLHF. Full variable domain (rest looked up from reference TRBV2 and TRBJ1-6): EPEVTQTPSHQVTQMGQEVILRCVPISNHLYFYWYRQILGQKVEFLVSFYNNEISEKSEIFDDQFSVERPDGSNFTLKIRSTKLEDSAMYFCASSVVTGNSPLHFGNGTRLTVT.